This T cell receptor (beta chain) was identified in a study of OX40 agonist ivuxolimab in advanced cancers. Study context: Hepatocellular carcinoma, melanoma, renal cell or head and neck cancer affected the dose-escalation patients. The group had a mean age of 60 years, ranged from about 20 to 79, and was around 82% male. Study-wide findings and caveats: Among the lowest levels of clonal expansion were found in partial responders at 0.1-3.0 mg/kg.

Details on this clone: Its antigen remains unknown.

Some clones are missing from TCRdb's copy, which holds only in-frame ones; the method was immunoSEQ multiplex PCR. This table has approximately 75,000 clones, 85% to 90% appearing once. Samples of blood were obtained at baseline, on cycle 4 day 1, and on cycle 7 day 1. CDR1 MNHEY and CDR2 SVGAGI come from the germline V gene. V dropped 5 bases and J dropped 2 bases, with 12 bases sitting between them. The CDR3 has 14 amino acids. This sequence joins TRBV6-5 and TRBJ1-1; D ambiguous. The sequence came from an adult with an advanced solid tumor such as melanoma, head and neck, liver or kidney cancer. The specimen was CD4+ or CD8+ T cells sorted from blood, collected in a trial of the OX40 agonist ivuxolimab. The CDR3 nucleotides are TGTGCCAGCAGTCCCCGACGAGTTAACACTGAAGCTTTCTTT. It specifies CASSPRRVNTEAFF.